This TCR beta chain was identified in a study of glioma-infiltrating T cells after dendritic cell vaccination. Trimming at V came to 7 bases and at J to 6 bases, leaving 7 bases not matched to a gene. The CDR3 contains 12 residues. The germline gives CDR1 SGHNT, CDR2 YYREEE (reference sequence). The method was immunoSEQ multiplex PCR; TCRdb's version includes in-frame clones alone and lacks a portion of them. The table records roughly 100,000 clones, 75% to 85% of them present only once. This clone was observed a single time. Before vaccination, two weeks after the third vaccination, and at progression, PBMC were collected.

This TCR came from a human donor with glioblastoma. The sequencing here drew on blood, taken before dendritic cell vaccination. The chain employs TRBV5-4 and TRBJ2-7; 7 bases match TRBD1. CDR3 bases: TGTGCCAGCGGAACAGGGGATCTCGAGCAGTACTTC. Its protein product is CASGTGDLEQYF. Looking up the rest from reference TRBV5-4 and TRBJ2-7 gives the full variable domain: ETGVTQSPTHLIKTRGQQVTLRCSSQSGHNTVSWYQQALGQGPQFIFQYYREEENGRGNFPPRFSGLQFPNYSSELNVNALELDDSALYLCASGTGDLEQYFGPGTRLTVT.